The T cell receptor beta chain under discussion was sequenced for a study of CD8 T cells in ankylosing spondylitis (dated by TCRdb to the late 2010s). About the full investigation: The study set out to find disease-linked TCR variants by profiling T cell receptor beta repertoires in ankylosing spondylitis patients and healthy donors. In total, the full study cohort was made up of roughly 110 healthy donors and 25 ankylosing spondylitis patients. Peripheral blood was sampled, and synovial fluid was also collected from ankylosing spondylitis patients. General conclusions and limits of the study: Blood from ankylosing spondylitis patients appeared to be characterized by a TCR beta motif made up of fewer than ten highly homologous amino acid variants. Some TCR beta motif variants had previously been reported in synovial fluid and blood of reactive arthritis patients, which suggested common disease-initiation mechanisms. In peripheral blood, the disease-linked clones were found at relatively low frequencies and had a CD8+ phenotype. Significant enrichment of the disease-linked clones was reported in matched synovial fluid samples from ankylosing spondylitis patients.

TCRdb shows the sequencer as Illumina HiSeq 2500. TCR beta libraries were prepared by quantitative 5'-RACE with molecular barcodes. The authors' pipeline ran thus. Disease-linked TCR variants were identified with a new computational method built on a probabilistic model of VDJ rearrangement. TCRdb's own reprocessing of the public reads used fastp at Q25 and MiXCR and kept productive beta chains. Each record represents a unique CDR3 protein, reported with the most common genes and DNA among its rows. TCRdb, not the authors, supplied the V and J calls. The sample has roughly 440,000 distinct CDR3 sequences on record, 17% of them singletons. 1% of the sample goes to the ten largest clones. The germline V gene yields SGHDN for CDR1 and FVKESK for CDR2. Reading from cysteine to phenylalanine, the CDR3 counts 11 amino acids. Only CDR3 DNA is held: 33 bases, read in frame from base 1. V drops 4 bases and J drops 8 bases, leaving 7 bases in between.

With regard to this clonotype: Its cognate antigen has yet to be identified. There are no base qualities to consult, and no much larger clone falls within one base.

Input material: blood, either unsorted or a sorted T cell fraction (not recorded which). The chain is encoded by TRBV14 joined to TRBJ2-3; the best D guess is TRBD2, with 6 bases matching. The clonotype comes from a male donor with ankylosing spondylitis. The CDR3 amino acid sequence is: CASSLAVTQYF. The sequence in DNA is TGTGCCAGCAGCCTAGCGGTTACGCAGTATTTT. When the CDR3 is completed using the reference TRBV14 and TRBJ2-3 genes on either side, the full variable domain is EAGVTQFPSHSVIEKGQTVTLRCDPISGHDNLYWYRRVMGKEIKFLLHFVKESKQDESGMPNNRFLAERTGGTYSTLKVQPAELEDSGVYFCASSLAVTQYFGPGTRLTVL.